What follows are 22 T cell receptor beta chains derived from one specimen sequenced in a study of beta chain features in type 1 diabetes. Sequencing targeted expressed TCRB transcripts, as all isolated RNA had been reverse transcribed. This table comes from immunoSEQ multiplex PCR, and its TCRdb copy is limited to in-frame clones, with some not included. Of some 330,000 clones in the sample, approximately 10% are singletons; the top ten hold about 0.015%. Sample: naive CD4+ T cells from blood. The receptors derive from a woman aged 30 to 39 in good health.

J is TRBJ1-5 and V is TRBV7-8, with 9 bases lining up with TRBD1. The CDR3 is made up of 14 amino acids. Trimming took 5 bases from V and 4 from J; bases not matched to a gene: 3. From germline, CDR1 is SGHVS and CDR2 FQNEAQ. This CDR3 reads CASSIDRGNQPQHF. In DNA, the CDR3 is TGTGCCAGCAGCATTGACAGGGGGAATCAGCCCCAGCATTTT.

This chain uses TRBV5-8 with TRBJ2-5, with TRBD2 matching over 9 bases. V shed 5 bases, J shed 5 bases, and the junction held 16 bases outside the gene matches. This CDR3 contains 17 residues. Looked up from germline, CDR1 is SGHTS and CDR2 is YDEGEE. The chain's CDR3 is CASSLQGLREGLETQYF. In DNA form, the CDR3 reads TGTGCCAGCAGTTTACAGGGATTGCGGGAGGGCCTCGAGACCCAGTACTTC.

The V call is TRBV27, the J call TRBJ1-2, with TRBD1 identical over 7 bases. CDR3 length: 14 residues. Trimming cost V 6 bases and J 8 bases; bases outside gene matches: 12. From germline, CDR1 is MNHEY and CDR2 SMNVEV (reference sequence). In DNA, the CDR3 is TGTGCCAGCAGACGGGACAGTAGATTCGGCGGCTACACCTTC. Translating it yields CASRRDSRFGGYTF.

The chain links TRBV9 to TRBJ2-7; 11 nucleotides agree with TRBD2. CDR3 length: 16 residues. J gave up 4 bases and V 4 bases, and 10 bases lay outside the gene matches. Germline-derived CDR1 and CDR2 are SGDLS and YYNGEE. The CDR3 region is CASSPSQLAGVYEQYF. The CDR3 DNA sequence: TGTGCCAGCAGCCCAAGCCAACTAGCGGGAGTATACGAGCAGTACTTC.

In the case of this clone: The same CDR3 can be traced to other DNA sequences in this sample. The chain joins TRBV5-1 to TRBJ2-3; the D is unclear. V was shortened by 0 bases and J by 4 bases, with 3 bases between the two germline ends. Germline V gene data show CDR1 as SGHRS and CDR2 as YFSETQ. CDR3 size: 12 residues. The CDR3 spells CASSLAADTQYF. DNA for the CDR3: TGCGCCAGCAGCTTGGCAGCAGATACGCAGTATTTT.

The gene calls are TRBV6-5 and TRBJ2-5, with TRBD1 matching 11 bases. Germline lookup yields CDR1 MNHEY and CDR2 SVGAGI. The CDR3 totals 14 residues. Trimming took 6 bases from V and 5 from J; bases not matched to a gene: 5. The DNA of the CDR3 is TGTGCCAGCAGCACCGGACAGGGGGCCGAGACCCAGTACTTC. Amino acid sequence: CASSTGQGAETQYF.

The chain employs TRBV4-3 and TRBJ2-1; 14 nucleotides agree with TRBD2. There are 17 residues in the CDR3. Losses at the gene ends were 0 bases for V and 2 bases for J; bases not matched to a gene: 0. CDR1 is LGHNA and CDR2 is YSLEER in the germline V gene. This CDR3 is CASSQETSGRAYNEQFF. Written as DNA, the CDR3 is TGCGCCAGCAGCCAAGAGACTAGCGGGAGGGCCTACAATGAGCAGTTCTTC.

There are a few counts of this clone. The V call is TRBV19, the J call TRBJ2-7; possibly TRBD2 for D (6 bases). Germline CDR1 is LNHDA and CDR2 is SQIVND (reference sequence). V was cut by 5 bases and J by 3 bases, with 11 bases left in between. The CDR3 spans 13 residues. The CDR3 protein is CASSSGLYYEQYF. CDR3 coding DNA: TGTGCCAGTAGTTCGGGACTCTACTACGAGCAGTACTTC.

This clone was observed a few times. The chain recombines TRBV19 with TRBJ2-7, with a possible D match to TRBD2 (5 bases). The germline V and J ends were trimmed by 4 bases and 6 bases, with 13 bases remaining between them. Germline V gives CDR1 LNHDA, CDR2 SQIVND (reference sequence). This CDR3 has 13 residues. The CDR3 DNA follows: TGTGCCAGTAGTAGGGTCGAGGGCCGCGAGCAGTACTTC. Encoded protein: CASSRVEGREQYF.

The V and J genes are TRBV7-2 and TRBJ2-3, with TRBD2 matching over 11 bases. The CDR3 is made up of 16 amino acids. Unmatched junction bases numbered 4, after V lost 5 bases and J lost 0 bases. Germline-derived CDR1 and CDR2 are SGHTA and FQGNSA. The CDR3 DNA reads TGTGCCAGCAGCCCTCGGACTAGCGGGAGCACAGATACGCAGTATTTT. The encoded protein is CASSPRTSGSTDTQYF.

The V and J genes are TRBV7-9 and TRBJ2-7; D gene uncertain. V was clipped by 6 bases and J by 3 bases, with 15 bases between them. CDR1 is SEHNR and CDR2 is FQNEAQ in the germline V gene (reference sequence). The CDR3 length is 14 residues. The CDR3 nucleotides read TGTGCCAGCAGTGTTGATGCGTTCGACTACGAGCAGTACTTC. This codes for CASSVDAFDYEQYF.

The genes are TRBV19 and TRBJ2-1, with 9 positions matching TRBD2. This CDR3 is built from 16 residues. Per germline, CDR1 LNHDA and CDR2 SQIVND (reference sequence). The ends lost 3 bases at V and 4 bases at J; junction bases unmatched: 7. CDR3 sequence (DNA): TGTGCCAGTAGTATGTTGGCGGGAGGGTTATACAATGAGCAGTTCTTC. Protein product: CASSMLAGGLYNEQFF.

A note on this clone: The junction shows a germline mismatch at one end, possibly a read error. The chain combines TRBV7-7 with TRBJ2-2; perhaps TRBD1 as D (5 bases). CDR1 SSHAT and CDR2 FNYEAQ come from the germline V gene (reference sequence). CDR3 size: 15 residues. CDR3 sequence: CASSLGRANTGELFF. The CDR3, as DNA: TGTGCTAGCAGCTTGGGCAGGGCGAACACCGGGGAGCTGTTTTTT.

The genes are TRBV4-2 and TRBJ2-3, with 7 bases identical to TRBD2. This CDR3 spans 17 amino acids. Germline CDR1 is LGHNA and CDR2 is YNFKEQ. The J segment lost 2 bases and the V segment lost 0 bases, leaving 8 bases of the junction unmatched. The CDR3 nucleotides are TGTGCCAGCAGCCAAGATGGAGGTAGCGGGCCCACAGATACGCAGTATTTT. Translated, it gives CASSQDGGSGPTDTQYF.

This clone came up a few times. J is TRBJ2-3 and V is TRBV29-1, with a weak D call TRBD2 (6 bases). With 7 bases removed from V and 2 bases from J, the gap between germline ends came to 13 bases. Germline values: CDR1 SQVTM, CDR2 ANQGSEA. The CDR3 is 13 residues long. CDR3 coding DNA: TGCAGCGAGAGGCGGGACCTCACAGATACGCAGTATTTT. Its protein product is CSERRDLTDTQYF.

The chain is built from TRBV19 and TRBJ2-5, with D maybe TRBD2 (5 bases). V lost 4 bases to trimming and J lost 0 bases, with 18 bases between them. This CDR3 has 17 residues. Germline V gene sequence: CDR1 LNHDA, CDR2 SQIVND (reference sequence). This CDR3 reads CASSKADYLANQETQYF. CDR3 coding DNA: TGTGCCAGTAGTAAGGCAGACTACTTGGCAAACCAAGAGACCCAGTACTTC.

In this sample, this clone turned up once. The rearrangement uses TRBV28 and TRBJ2-5, with D tentatively TRBD1 (5 bases). The V gene lost 3 bases and the J gene lost 0 bases, with 17 bases spanning the gap. CDR3 size: 17 residues. Germline V gene data show CDR1 as MDHEN and CDR2 as SYDVKM. The CDR3 loop is CASSFIGTTGDQETQYF. In nucleotides, the CDR3 is TGTGCCAGCAGTTTCATAGGAACTACAGGCGACCAAGAGACCCAGTACTTC.

The V and J genes are TRBV13 and TRBJ2-7, with 10 nucleotides matching TRBD1. Per the germline V gene, CDR1 is PRHDT and CDR2 is FYEKMQ (reference sequence). V shed 0 bases, J shed 4 bases, and the junction held 3 bases outside the gene matches. The CDR3 is made up of 15 amino acids. CDR3 DNA sequence: TGTGCCAGCAGCTTAGGAAGACAGGGGGCTTACGAGCAGTACTTC. Amino acid sequence: CASSLGRQGAYEQYF. Drawing the rest from reference TRBV13 and TRBJ2-7, the complete variable domain is AAGVIQSPRHLIKEKRETATLKCYPIPRHDTVYWYQQGPGQDPQFLISFYEKMQSDKGSIPDRFSAQQFSDYHSELNMSSLELGDSALYFCASSLGRQGAYEQYFGPGTRLTVT.

Only a few counts were recorded for this clone. The genes are TRBV29-1 and TRBJ2-3; TRBD1 agrees at 9 bases. V was clipped by 7 bases and J by 3 bases; unmatched bases: 8. The CDR3 consists of 14 residues. In germline, CDR1 is SQVTM, CDR2 ANQGSEA. The chain's CDR3 is CSGNTGGGTDTQYF. The CDR3 DNA reads as TGCAGCGGTAATACAGGGGGCGGAACAGATACGCAGTATTTT.

The table lists this clone with a few counts. V and J are TRBV9 and TRBJ2-3, with a weak D call TRBD2 (6 bases). V was pared by 1 base and J by 2 bases, with 14 bases between. This CDR3 comprises 16 residues. Germline V lookup: CDR1 SGDLS, CDR2 YYNGEE. Written as DNA, the CDR3 is TGTGCCAGCAGCGTACTGTCGGGACTCACCACAGATACGCAGTATTTT. Translation: CASSVLSGLTTDTQYF.

J is TRBJ2-3 and V is TRBV5-4, with D possibly TRBD2 on 6 matching bases. Germline V gives CDR1 SGHNT, CDR2 YYREEE (reference sequence). This CDR3 region has 15 residues. V was cut by 0 bases and J by 0 bases, with 8 bases left in between. The CDR3, as DNA: TGTGCCAGCAGCTTGGGGGAGGACAGCACAGATACGCAGTATTTT. It is translated as CASSLGEDSTDTQYF.

V is TRBV4-3 and J is TRBJ2-2, with D perhaps matching TRBD1 (6 bases). Germline V gene data show CDR1 as LGHNA and CDR2 as YSLEER. V was shortened by 2 bases and J by 4 bases, with 8 bases between the two germline ends. The CDR3 is made up of 14 amino acids. The CDR3 DNA reads as TGCGCCAGCAGCCAACAGGGGTCCACCGGGGAGCTGTTTTTT. The encoded protein is CASSQQGSTGELFF.